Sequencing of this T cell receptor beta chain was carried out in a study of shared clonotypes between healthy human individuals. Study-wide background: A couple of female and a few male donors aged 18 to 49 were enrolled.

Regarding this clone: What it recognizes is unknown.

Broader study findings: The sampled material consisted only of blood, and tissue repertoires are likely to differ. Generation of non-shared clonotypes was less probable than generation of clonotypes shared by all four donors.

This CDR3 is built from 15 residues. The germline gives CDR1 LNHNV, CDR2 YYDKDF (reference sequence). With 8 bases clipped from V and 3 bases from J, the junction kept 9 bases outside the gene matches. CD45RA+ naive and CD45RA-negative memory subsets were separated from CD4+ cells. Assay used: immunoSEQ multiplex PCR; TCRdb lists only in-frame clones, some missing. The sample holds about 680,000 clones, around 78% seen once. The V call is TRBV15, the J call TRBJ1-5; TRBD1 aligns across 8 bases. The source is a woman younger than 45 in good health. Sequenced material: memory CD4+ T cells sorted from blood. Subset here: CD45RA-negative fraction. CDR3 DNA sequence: TGTGCCACCGGGAGGCTGGACAGGGACAATCAGCCCCAGCATTTT. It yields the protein CATGRLDRDNQPQHF.